The 30 T cell receptor beta chains listed next were all sequenced from one sample in a study of T cells in Graves' hyperthyroidism and ophthalmopathy. The TCR beta CDR3 regions underwent amplification using RNA transcripts as the source. The HTBI primer set was used in a first-round RT-PCR of the TCR CDR3. One entry per CDR3 protein results from TCRdb running MiXCR on the multiplex PCR reads. The table has about 520,000 distinct CDR3 sequences, about 20% seen once; the top ten hold approximately 26%. The source material was blood. The source is a young man with Graves' hyperthyroidism.

This clonotype was counted at least ten times. The gene calls are TRBV27 and TRBJ1-5; 8 nucleotides line up with TRBD1. Germline lookup yields CDR1 MNHEY and CDR2 SMNVEV (reference sequence). This CDR3 is built from 14 residues. V gave up 6 bases and J gave up 3 bases; unmatched junction bases: 4. The CDR3 DNA follows: TGTGCCAGCAGCCACAGGGGGAACAATCAGCCCCAGCATTTT. Translation gives CASSHRGNNQPQHF.

This clonotype was recorded at least ten times. This rearrangement joins TRBV2 to TRBJ2-7; 7 bases align to TRBD1. The CDR3 is 15 residues long. The J segment lost 6 bases and the V segment lost 8 bases, leaving 16 bases of the junction unmatched. Germline CDR1 is SNHLY and CDR2 is FYNNEI. The CDR3 is CASGRRQGGTSEQYF. The CDR3 bases are TGTGCCAGCGGGAGACGACAGGGTGGTACCTCCGAGCAGTACTTC.

This clonotype was seen repeatedly, ten times or more. The chain joins TRBV12-3 or TRBV12-4 to TRBJ1-1; D not certain. The CDR3 has 13 residues. V was cut by 6 bases and J by 4 bases, with 12 bases left in between. CDR3 in amino acids: CASSRWGGTEAFF. CDR3 in DNA: TGTGCCAGCAGCAGATGGGGAGGCACTGAAGCTTTCTTT.

This clonotype was detected ten times or more. CDR3: CASSERLAGGQETQYF. CDR3 in DNA: TGTGCCAGCAGTGAAAGGCTAGCGGGGGGACAAGAGACCCAGTACTTC. This chain uses TRBV6-1 with TRBJ2-5, with 11 nucleotides matching TRBD2. J was trimmed by 2 bases and V by 2 bases; bases with no gene match: 4. The CDR3 length is 16 residues. Germline CDR1 is MNHNS and CDR2 is SASEGT.

The sample holds many counts of this clonotype. V usage is TRBV12-3 or TRBV12-4 and J usage is TRBJ2-5; possibly TRBD1 or TRBD2 for D (6 bases each). V lost 3 bases and J lost 6, with 14 bases in between. The length of the CDR3 is 14 residues. CDR3 coding DNA: TGTGCCAGCAGTTTGACGGGGGCCGGTAAGACCCAGTACTTC. Residues: CASSLTGAGKTQYF.

The chain employs TRBV12-3 or TRBV12-4 and TRBJ1-1, with 7 bases fitting TRBD1. The V segment lost 5 bases and the J segment 10 bases; nucleotides outside the gene matches: 19. There are 16 residues in the CDR3. The CDR3 reads CASSQKTGPRRGVAFF. The CDR3 bases are TGTGCCAGCAGTCAGAAGACAGGGCCCCGAAGAGGCGTAGCTTTCTTT.

This clonotype was detected a few times. The genes are TRBV9 and TRBJ2-7; D might be TRBD2 (5 bases). The CDR3 is made up of 13 amino acids. In germline, CDR1 is SGDLS, CDR2 YYNGEE. Trimming removed 8 bases at V and 3 bases at J, with 15 bases between. Here the CDR3 DNA reads TGTGCCAGGGGAGAGAATCGCCTCTACGAGCAGTACTTC. It is translated as CARGENRLYEQYF.

In this sample, this clonotype turned up many times. The chain is built from TRBV12-3 or TRBV12-4 and TRBJ1-1; no reliable D call. The CDR3 length is 14 residues. The V end lost 6 bases, the J end lost 3 bases, and 14 bases lay between the germline ends. The chain's CDR3 is CASSRTGWDTEAFF. CDR3 DNA sequence: TGTGCCAGCAGCCGGACCGGATGGGACACTGAAGCTTTCTTT.

CDR3 in DNA: TGCAGTGAGGGCCTTGAAACTGAAGCTTTCTTT. It codes for CSEGLETEAFF. The chain joins TRBV20-1 to TRBJ1-1, with D unresolved. Trimming cost V 7 bases and J 5 bases, with 11 bases left between them. Germline CDR1 DFQATT, CDR2 SNEGSKA (reference sequence). The CDR3 runs 11 residues.

Only one count was recorded for this clonotype. This chain links TRBV6-5 with TRBJ1-1, with D perhaps matching TRBD1 (5 bases). Germline values: CDR1 MNHEY, CDR2 SVGAGI. This CDR3 contains 13 residues. Deletions cut 2 bases from V and 3 bases from J, with 7 bases between. The CDR3 spells CASSYRGHTEAFF. The CDR3 nucleotides are TGTGCCAGCAGTTACAGGGGCCACACTGAAGCTTTCTTT.

This clonotype was seen ten or more times. This chain joins TRBV27 and TRBJ2-7, with 8 bases identical to TRBD1. The CDR3 extends over 13 amino acids. The V gene's germline CDR1 is MNHEY and CDR2 SMNVEV (reference sequence). Trimming removed 3 bases from V and 6 bases from J; junction bases left unmatched: 4. CDR3 sequence: CASSFGRGREQYF. CDR3 nucleotide sequence: TGTGCCAGCAGTTTTGGCAGGGGGCGCGAGCAGTACTTC.

This clonotype came up many times. V is TRBV10-2 and J is TRBJ2-5; no firm D call. The CDR3 runs to 11 residues. The germline CDR1 and CDR2 sequences are WSHSY and SAAADI. The V gene lost 3 bases and the J gene lost 13 bases, with 12 bases spanning the gap. The CDR3 nucleotides read TGCGCCAGCAGTGACCTCGCCTCCGCGTACTTC. Residues: CASSDLASAYF.

The chain couples TRBV20-1 to TRBJ1-5; D is uncertain. The germline CDR1 and CDR2 sequences are DFQATT and SNEGSKA (reference sequence). CDR3 length: 12 residues. V was cut by 2 bases and J by 1 base, with 3 bases left in between. As DNA, the CDR3 is TGCAGTGCTAGATCAAGCAATCAGCCCCAGCATTTT. As protein: CSARSSNQPQHF.

This clonotype was seen at least ten times. The J gene is TRBJ1-5, the V gene TRBV9, with TRBD1 matching 10 bases. With V trimmed by 3 bases and J by 7 bases, 22 bases remained unmatched. CDR1 is SGDLS, CDR2 YYNGEE, per germline. CDR3 length: 20 residues. DNA of the CDR3: TGTGCCAGCAGCGCCCAGGGGCCTGGAAGCGGGGACAGGGGCGGACAGCCCCAGCATTTT. This sequence encodes CASSAQGPGSGDRGGQPQHF.

Ten or more counts support this clonotype. The chain links TRBV19 to TRBJ1-5; the match to TRBD1 covers 7 bases. Germline loops: CDR1 LNHDA, CDR2 SQIVND (reference sequence). The CDR3 spans 14 residues. Germline trimming cut 6 bases from V and 7 bases from J; bases unmatched to any gene: 9. This chain's CDR3 is CASSEGTVLQPQHF. DNA for the CDR3: TGTGCCAGTAGCGAAGGGACAGTCTTACAGCCCCAGCATTTT. The whole variable domain, filled in from reference TRBV19 and TRBJ1-5, reads DGGITQSPKYLFRKEGQNVTLSCEQNLNHDAMYWYRQDPGQGLRLIYYSQIVNDFQKGDIAEGYSVSREKKESFPLTVTSAQKNPTAFYLCASSEGTVLQPQHFGDGTRLSIL.

This clonotype came up many times. The rearrangement uses TRBV6-1 and TRBJ2-2, with D perhaps given as TRBD1 or TRBD2 (7 bases each). V was clipped by 4 bases and J by 5 bases, with 17 bases between them. From germline, CDR1 is MNHNS and CDR2 SASEGT. The CDR3 contains 16 residues. CDR3 protein: CASSALWQGGTGELFF. CDR3 in DNA: TGTGCCAGCAGTGCCCTTTGGCAGGGGGGGACCGGGGAGCTGTTTTTT.

In this sample, this clonotype turned up many times. V usage is TRBV6-5 and J usage is TRBJ1-2, with 7 bases lining up with TRBD1. V was pared by 0 bases and J by 2 bases, with 3 bases of the junction left unmatched. CDR1 is MNHEY, CDR2 SVGAGI, per germline. The CDR3 is made up of 15 amino acids. The CDR3 spells CASSYSAGGNYGYTF. Written as DNA, the CDR3 is TGTGCCAGCAGTTACTCGGCAGGGGGGAACTATGGCTACACCTTC.

This sequence joins TRBV29-1 and TRBJ1-2; 8 bases fit TRBD1. V lost 4 bases and J lost 5; bases outside the gene matches: 12. CDR1 SQVTM and CDR2 ANQGSEA come from the germline V gene. The CDR3 runs 15 residues. In DNA form, the CDR3 reads TGCAGCGTTGTCCCCGGGACAGGAGATTTTTATGGCTACACCTTC. Translation gives CSVVPGTGDFYGYTF. The full variable domain, in which reference TRBV29-1 and TRBJ1-2 provide the parts outside the CDR3, is SAVISQKPSRDICQRGTSLTIQCQVDSQVTMMFWYRQQPGQSLTLIATANQGSEATYESGFVIDKFPISRPNLTFSTLTVSNMSPEDSSIYLCSVVPGTGDFYGYTFGSGTRLTVV.

This clonotype has a count of ten or more. The V and J genes are TRBV7-9 and TRBJ1-2; tentative D call: TRBD1 (5 bases). The CDR3 is 15 amino acids. Trimming shortened V by 5 bases and J by 6 bases, and 19 bases separated the two germline ends. Germline V gene lookup returns CDR1 SEHNR and CDR2 FQNEAQ (reference sequence). The CDR3 is CASSRDGAAGNGYTF. In nucleotides, the CDR3 is TGTGCCAGCAGCCGTGATGGGGCAGCAGGGAATGGCTACACCTTC.

This clonotype was found many times. The CDR3 sequence: CASGLTGRDTEAFF. CDR3 nucleotide sequence: TGTGCTAGTGGCTTAACAGGCAGGGACACTGAAGCTTTCTTT. V usage is TRBV12-5 and J usage is TRBJ1-1; D may be TRBD1 (5 bases). V lost 6 bases to trimming and J lost 3 bases, with 14 bases between them. Germline-derived CDR1 and CDR2 are LGHNT and FRNRAP. The CDR3 covers 14 residues. Drawing the rest from reference TRBV12-5 and TRBJ1-1, the complete variable domain is DARVTQTPRHKVTEMGQEVTMRCQPILGHNTVFWYRQTMMQGLELLAYFRNRAPLDDSGMPKDRFSAEMPDATLATLKIQPSEPRDSAVYFCASGLTGRDTEAFFGQGTRLTVV.

This clonotype was detected many times. This rearrangement joins TRBV19 to TRBJ1-1; TRBD1 might be the D (5 bases). The ends were cut back, 6 bases at V and 0 bases at J, with 14 bases in the middle. CDR3 size: 15 residues. Looked up from germline, CDR1 is LNHDA and CDR2 is SQIVND (reference sequence). This chain's CDR3 is CASSPIGGLNTEAFF. The CDR3 DNA reads as TGTGCCAGTAGCCCGATCGGGGGTCTGAACACTGAAGCTTTCTTT.

The genes are TRBV15 and TRBJ1-5, with D possibly being TRBD1 (6 bases). Germline V gives CDR1 LNHNV, CDR2 YYDKDF (reference sequence). The CDR3 has 14 amino acids. Trimming removed 5 bases from V and 5 bases from J, with 13 bases in between. CDR3 sequence (DNA): TGTGCCACCAGCGTCCGGGACACAGATCAGCCCCAGCATTTT. It yields the protein CATSVRDTDQPQHF.

This clonotype was counted ten times or more. The chain carries TRBV11-2 and TRBJ2-5; D gene unclear. The ends were cut back, 3 bases at V and 5 bases at J, with 10 bases in the middle. Germline CDR1 and CDR2: SGHAT and FQNNGV. The CDR3 totals 13 residues. CDR3 protein: CASSFGVGETQYF. CDR3 DNA: TGTGCCAGCAGCTTTGGGGTCGGGGAGACCCAGTACTTC.

The gene calls are TRBV28 and TRBJ2-5; D is ambiguous. CDR1 MDHEN and CDR2 SYDVKM come from the germline V gene. The CDR3 sequence is 11 residues long. V was shortened by 7 bases and J by 6 bases, with 9 bases between the two germline ends. In DNA, the CDR3 is TGTGCCAGCACACCGGGTCAGACCCAGTACTTC. Translated, it gives CASTPGQTQYF. Supplemented by reference TRBV28 and TRBJ2-5, the full variable domain reads DVKVTQSSRYLVKRTGEKVFLECVQDMDHENMFWYRQDPGLGLRLIYFSYDVKMKEKGDIPEGYSVSREKKERFSLILESASTNQTSMYLCASTPGQTQYFGPGTRLLVL.

This clonotype was recorded at least ten times. The chain is built from TRBV12-3 or TRBV12-4 and TRBJ2-4, with no clear D. The CDR3 totals 11 residues. The V and J ends lost 6 bases and 12 bases respectively, with 12 bases between them. The CDR3 DNA is TGTGCCAGCAGAGGGTTGGGTCATCAGTACTTC. It codes for CASRGLGHQYF.

This clonotype has a count of ten or more. The gene calls are TRBV20-1 and TRBJ1-6, with D possibly TRBD1 on 6 matching bases. The CDR3 runs to 15 residues. V was cut by 5 bases and J by 2 bases, with 13 bases left in between. The germline gives CDR1 DFQATT, CDR2 SNEGSKA (reference sequence). CDR3 in DNA: TGCAGTGCTCCGAGACAGGAGACCTATAATTCACCCCTCCACTTT. Its protein is CSAPRQETYNSPLHF.

This clonotype was recorded at least ten times. The J gene is TRBJ2-2, the V gene TRBV7-9; 8 nucleotides align to TRBD1. The CDR3 consists of 14 residues. The germline V gene has CDR1 SEHNR and CDR2 FQNEAQ (reference sequence). Trimming at V came to 6 bases and at J to 5 bases, leaving 5 bases not matched to a gene. CDR3 DNA sequence: TGTGCCAGCAGTTGGACAGGGAGTACCGGGGAGCTGTTTTTT. Translation gives CASSWTGSTGELFF.

The gene calls are TRBV7-9 and TRBJ2-6; no firm D call. Germline V gene sequence: CDR1 SEHNR, CDR2 FQNEAQ (reference sequence). The CDR3 covers 14 residues. The germline V and J ends were trimmed by 4 bases and 3 bases, with 7 bases remaining between them. The CDR3 DNA reads as TGTGCCAGCAGCTCAAGTGGTGGGGCCAACGTCCTGACTTTC. Its protein is CASSSSGGANVLTF.

At least ten counts were recorded for this clonotype. The V call is TRBV6-1, the J call TRBJ2-5, with D possibly being TRBD1 or TRBD2 (5 bases each). The ends were cut back, 3 bases at V and 4 bases at J, with 9 bases in the middle. In germline, CDR1 is MNHNS, CDR2 SASEGT. The CDR3 is 13 residues long. The CDR3 loop reads CASSEGTSETQYF. The DNA for the CDR3 is TGTGCCAGCAGTGAGGGGACGTCAGAGACCCAGTACTTC.

This clonotype was detected ten times or more. The V call is TRBV6-1, the J call TRBJ1-2; unclear D gene. Germline lookup yields CDR1 MNHNS and CDR2 SASEGT. The V end lost 1 base, the J end lost 5 bases, and 8 bases lay between the germline ends. The CDR3 contains 13 residues. The CDR3 coding sequence is TGTGCCAGCAGTGAAGGTACAGCTTATGGCTACACCTTC. It translates to CASSEGTAYGYTF.